Listed below are T cell receptor beta chains from one sample, sequenced in a study of cytomegalovirus exposure and HLA in healthy donors. Libraries were prepared by immunoSEQ multiplex PCR; TCRdb keeps only in-frame clonotypes and omits some of them. The sample lists more than 110,000 clones; 77% were seen once. Sequencing input: PBMCs. The source of these receptors is a woman aged 50 to 60 in good health and CMV-seronegative. The CDR3 runs from the conserved cysteine through the conserved F or W. Fields, in order: clone size, D gene, J gene, CDR3 length, V gene, CDR3 protein, CDR3 DNA. D genes are given only for firm matches. A clone size is listed for some rows: how often the clone was seen (once, few, many), or a class if it is expanded.

-,TRBD1,TRBJ2-7,14,TRBV6-5,CASSRTGGGYEQYF,TGTGCCAGCAGTCGGACAGGGGGAGGGTACGAGCAGTACTTC
few,TRBD2,TRBJ2-3,15,TRBV5-1,CASSFSGGYTDTQYF,TGCGCCAGCAGCTTTAGCGGGGGATACACAGATACGCAGTATTTT
few,TRBD1,TRBJ1-4,16,TRBV2,CASSEATGGGNEKLFF,TGTGCCAGCAGTGAGGCCACAGGGGGCGGTAATGAAAAACTGTTTTTT
few,TRBD2,TRBJ2-1,15,TRBV7-2,CASSLDSGGYNEQFF,TGTGCCAGCAGCTTAGATAGCGGGGGGTACAATGAGCAGTTCTTC
few,-,TRBJ1-2,15,TRBV7-9,CASSLGRGTDYGYTF,TGTGCCAGCAGCTTAGGTCGAGGAACCGACTATGGCTACACCTTC
-,TRBD1,TRBJ1-1,16,TRBV7-9,CASSPGTGMGNTEAFF,TGTGCCAGCAGCCCCGGGACAGGGATGGGGAACACTGAAGCTTTCTTT
few,-,TRBJ2-7,12,TRBV7-2,CASSLTSYEQYF,TGTGCCAGCAGCTTAACTTCGTACGAGCAGTACTTC
-,-,TRBJ1-2,13,TRBV6-5,CASRRSGVDGYTF,TGTGCCAGCCGACGGTCAGGGGTCGATGGCTACACCTTC
once,-,TRBJ2-2,14,TRBV6-1,CASSRGADTGELFF,TGTGCCAGCAGCAGGGGGGCAGACACCGGGGAGCTGTTTTTT
-,-,TRBJ2-3,13,TRBV5-1,CASSPGGTDTQYF,TGCGCCAGCAGCCCGGGGGGCACAGATACGCAGTATTTT
-,TRBD1,TRBJ2-7,15,TRBV9,CASSVGPDRDYEQYF,TGTGCCAGCAGCGTAGGACCCGACAGGGACTACGAGCAGTACTTC
-,TRBD1,TRBJ1-6,16,TRBV18,CASSPPGQPYNSPLHF,TGTGCCAGCTCACCACCGGGACAGCCTTATAATTCACCCCTCCACTTT
-,TRBD1,TRBJ1-4,15,TRBV27,CASSPGLDRFEKLFF,TGTGCCAGCAGTCCGGGCCTGGACAGGTTTGAAAAACTGTTTTTT
-,TRBD1,TRBJ2-7,14,TRBV4-1,CASSQAGTGVEQYF,TGCGCCAGCAGCCAAGCCGGGACAGGGGTCGAGCAGTACTTC
-,-,TRBJ1-1,13,TRBV19,CASSITGNTEAFF,TGTGCCAGTAGTATTACAGGAAACACTGAAGCTTTCTTT
-,TRBD1,TRBJ1-6,15,TRBV9,CASTPSGTGNSPLHF,TGTGCCAGCACCCCCTCTGGGACAGGGAATTCACCCCTCCACTTT
-,-,TRBJ1-2,14,TRBV5-8,CASRGSRALDGYTF,TGTGCCAGCAGGGGATCGAGGGCCCTCGATGGCTACACCTTC
-,-,TRBJ1-1,13,TRBV9,CASSVSQNTEAFF,TGTGCCAGCAGCGTGTCACAGAACACTGAAGCTTTCTTT
-,-,TRBJ2-2,11,TRBV7-9,CASSPSGELFF,TGTGCCAGCAGCCCCTCCGGGGAGCTGTTTTTT
-,TRBD1,TRBJ2-2,13,TRBV28,CASSLDRGSELFF,TGTGCCAGCAGTTTGGACAGGGGAAGCGAGCTGTTTTTT
-,-,TRBJ1-1,17,TRBV28,CASSLWQGRKVNTEAFF,TGTGCCAGCAGTTTATGGCAGGGTAGGAAGGTGAACACTGAAGCTTTCTTT
-,TRBD1,TRBJ2-7,15,TRBV6-6,CASSPVGQGEAEQYF,TGTGCCAGCAGCCCCGTGGGACAGGGTGAAGCCGAGCAGTACTTC
-,-,TRBJ2-1,15,TRBV5-6,CASSPRTGAGNEQFF,TGTGCCAGCAGCCCGCGGACCGGAGCGGGCAATGAGCAGTTCTTC
-,-,TRBJ2-7,14,TRBV5-5,CASSLLGASYEQYF,TGTGCCAGCAGCTTGCTGGGGGCCTCCTACGAGCAGTACTTC
-,-,TRBJ1-4,11,TRBV29-1,CSAGESEKLFF,TGCAGCGCCGGGGAGAGCGAAAAACTGTTTTTT
-,-,TRBJ2-1,13,TRBV4-2,CASSQPRESEQFF,TGTGCCAGCAGCCAACCTAGGGAGAGTGAGCAGTTCTTC
-,TRBD1,TRBJ1-1,14,TRBV11-3,CASSRGQGYTEAFF,TGTGCCAGCAGCCGGGGACAGGGGTACACTGAAGCTTTCTTT
-,TRBD2,TRBJ2-1,16,TRBV5-1,CASSLAGTSGWNEQFF,TGCGCCAGCAGCTTGGCGGGGACTAGCGGTTGGAATGAGCAGTTCTTC
-,-,TRBJ2-3,15,TRBV28,CASRPYVSGSDTQYF,TGTGCCAGCAGGCCCTACGTCTCAGGGTCGGATACGCAGTATTTT
-,-,TRBJ1-5,16,TRBV21-1,CASREEVFHSNQPQHF,TGTGCCAGCAGGGAGGAGGTTTTCCATAGCAATCAGCCCCAGCATTTT
-,-,TRBJ2-7,13,TRBV30,CAWSVSDYGEQYF,TGTGCCTGGAGTGTATCGGACTATGGGGAGCAGTACTTC